The rows below give T cell receptor beta chains drawn from one sample of a study of T-cell reconstitution after alpha-beta-depleted transplantation in children. TCRdb re-analysed the PCR reads in MiXCR, keeping a single row per CDR3 protein. The data show 610,000 or so distinct CDR3 sequences, about a quarter seen once. The sample consisted of PBMCs, taken before TCRalphabeta/CD19-depleted stem cell transplant. Receptors originate from a boy under two years old with Wiskott-Aldrich syndrome, due to receive a stem cell transplant. Each CDR3 is given with its conserved first and last residue. The D gene is left open where the match is weak. A row's size may be missing; if present it is once, few, many or a size class.

>TRBJ2-3|TRBV12-3/TRBV12-4|TRBD2|few
CASSSLGLAGGTDTQYF
>TRBJ1-3|TRBV28|NA|few
CASSSPGDTIYF
>TRBJ2-3|TRBV7-2|NA|NA
CASSSLRRTDTQYF
>TRBJ2-5|TRBV24-1|NA|NA
CATSVGGGQETQYF
>TRBJ2-7|TRBV20-1|NA|few
CSARGLRGYEQYF
>TRBJ2-7|TRBV29-1|NA|NA
CSVGLSYEQYF
>TRBJ2-1|TRBV24-1|NA|NA
CATSDLKRNPSSYNEQFF
>TRBJ2-1|TRBV24-1|TRBD2|NA
CATSAGTRSLNEQFF
>TRBJ2-5|TRBV7-3|TRBD2|few
CASSSGTSGAPRYF
>TRBJ2-1|TRBV12-3/TRBV12-4|TRBD2|NA
CASSLWEGGFSEQFF
>TRBJ2-7|TRBV3-1|NA|NA
CASSQPGTLYEQYF